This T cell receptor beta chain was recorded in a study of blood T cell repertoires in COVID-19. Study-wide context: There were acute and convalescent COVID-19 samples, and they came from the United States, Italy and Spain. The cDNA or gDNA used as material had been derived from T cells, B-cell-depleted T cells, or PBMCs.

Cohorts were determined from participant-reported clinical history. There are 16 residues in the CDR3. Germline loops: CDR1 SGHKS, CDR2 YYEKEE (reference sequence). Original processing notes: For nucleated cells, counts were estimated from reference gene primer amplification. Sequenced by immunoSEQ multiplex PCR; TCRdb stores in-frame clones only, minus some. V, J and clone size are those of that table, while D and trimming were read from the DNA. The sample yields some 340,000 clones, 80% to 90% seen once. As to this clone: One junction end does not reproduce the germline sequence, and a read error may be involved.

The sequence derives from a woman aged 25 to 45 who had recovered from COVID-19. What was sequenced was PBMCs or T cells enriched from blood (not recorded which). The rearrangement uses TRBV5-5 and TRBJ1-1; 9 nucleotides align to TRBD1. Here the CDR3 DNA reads TGTGCCAGCAGCTTGGAACCGGGACAGGGAGGGTCCAGGGCAATCTTT. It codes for CASSLEPGQGGSRAIF. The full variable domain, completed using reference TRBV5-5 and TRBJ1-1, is DAGVTQSPTHLIKTRGQQVTLRCSPISGHKSVSWYQQVLGQGPQFIFQYYEKEERGRGNFPDRFSARQFPNYSSELNVNALLLGDSALYLCASSLEPGQGGSRAIFGQGTRLTVV.